The next 19 T cell receptor beta chains were all read from a single sample in a study of shared clonotypes between healthy human individuals. Naive CD8 cells were CD45RO-negative, positively selected for CCR7, excluding terminally differentiated effector memory CD45RA+ cells. Produced via immunoSEQ multiplex PCR; TCRdb's table is partial and in-frame only. The table lists around 1,900,000 clones, 90% to 95% of them singletons, with roughly 1.7% in the top ten. Sample: naive CD8+ T cells from PBMCs. The receptors stem from a man aged 18-30 years in good health. Some clones in this sample may be carry-over from other donors' samples.

This clone has more than one count but fewer than ten. The rearrangement links TRBV4-1 to TRBJ1-2, with unresolved D. V lost 0 bases and J 4 bases, leaving 12 bases between the germline ends. This CDR3 spans 15 amino acids. Germline V lookup: CDR1 MGHRA, CDR2 YSYEKL. The DNA for the CDR3 is TGCGCCAGCAGCCAAGATAGGAGGGCGCCCTATGGCTACACCTTC. It translates to CASSQDRRAPYGYTF.

The chain recombines TRBV21-1 with TRBJ1-4. TRBV21-1 is a listed pseudogene. CDR3 length: 18 amino acids. CDR3 bases: TGTGCCAGCAAATTTAGGGTAGGGCCACGAAACTTTAATGAAAAACTGTTTTTT. Translating it yields CASKFRVGPRNFNEKLFF.

The chain links TRBV7-2 to TRBJ2-5; D might be TRBD2 (5 bases). Germline V gives CDR1 SGHTA, CDR2 FQGNSA. The CDR3 consists of 14 residues. V dropped 6 bases and J dropped 2 bases, with 13 bases sitting between them. Here the CDR3 reads CASSDPSGQETQYF. CDR3 DNA sequence: TGTGCCAGCAGTGATCCGAGCGGACAAGAGACCCAGTACTTC.

V gene TRBV27 combines with J gene TRBJ1-2; D gene ambiguous. This CDR3 comprises 16 residues. The germline gives CDR1 MNHEY, CDR2 SMNVEV (reference sequence). V lost 5 bases and J 3 bases, leaving 19 bases between the germline ends. CDR3 residues: CASSPSRGRGDYGYTF. The CDR3 DNA follows: TGTGCCAGCAGTCCAAGTCGTGGGCGAGGTGACTATGGCTACACCTTC.

The V call is TRBV27, the J call TRBJ2-1; no reliable D call. The CDR3 length is 10 residues. CDR1 is MNHEY and CDR2 is SMNVEV in the germline V gene (reference sequence). The V gene lost 5 bases and the J gene lost 7 bases, with 3 bases spanning the gap. The CDR3 here is CASSGNEQFF. The CDR3 bases are TGTGCCAGCAGTGGAAATGAGCAGTTCTTC.

As regards this clone: Other DNA sequences from this sample encode an identical CDR3 as well. The gene calls are TRBV27 and TRBJ2-1; D remains ambiguous. Germline V lookup: CDR1 MNHEY, CDR2 SMNVEV (reference sequence). V dropped 3 bases and J dropped 5 bases, with 8 bases sitting between them. This CDR3 comprises 13 residues. This CDR3 is CASSFVGNNEQFF. The CDR3 DNA is TGTGCCAGCAGTTTTGTGGGGAACAATGAGCAGTTCTTC.

This chain links TRBV27 with TRBJ1-4; D is unresolved. Looked up from germline, CDR1 is MNHEY and CDR2 is SMNVEV (reference sequence). The CDR3 spans 14 residues. V was cut by 6 bases and J by 7 bases, with 15 bases left in between. CDR3 nucleotides: TGTGCCAGCAGCTCCCTGGACCAAATTGAAAAACTGTTTTTT. Its translation: CASSSLDQIEKLFF.

The genes are TRBV5-1 and TRBJ2-3, with 8 bases aligning to TRBD2. V lost 4 bases, J lost 4 bases, and 11 bases stayed unmatched. Germline V gives CDR1 SGHRS, CDR2 YFSETQ. This CDR3 has 16 residues. Here the CDR3 DNA reads TGCGCCAGCAGCGAACACTTAGCGGGGTTAGCAGATACGCAGTATTTT. This gives the protein CASSEHLAGLADTQYF.

The rearrangement uses TRBV7-9 and TRBJ2-7; D gene unclear. Trimming removed 5 bases at V and 0 bases at J, with 8 bases between. CDR3 length equals 13 residues. CDR1 SEHNR and CDR2 FQNEAQ come from the germline V gene (reference sequence). The CDR3 region has the DNA TGTGCCAGCAGCCTTCAAGTCTCCTACGAGCAGTACTTC. It codes for CASSLQVSYEQYF. The variable domain in full, completed from reference TRBV7-9 and TRBJ2-7, reads DTGVSQNPRHKITKRGQNVTFRCDPISEHNRLYWYRQTLGQGPEFLTYFQNEAQLEKSRLLSDRFSAERPKGSFSTLEIQRTEQGDSAMYLCASSLQVSYEQYFGPGTRLTVT.

The chain combines TRBV27 with TRBJ2-7; D unclear. V gave up 5 bases and J gave up 1 base, with 18 bases separating them. CDR3 length: 16 amino acids. Germline V gives CDR1 MNHEY, CDR2 SMNVEV (reference sequence). The DNA of the CDR3 is TGTGCCAGCAGTCCGTCTCTGTCGCCAATTTCCTACGAGCAGTACTTC. Translated, it gives CASSPSLSPISYEQYF.

The chain employs TRBV6-1 and TRBJ2-7; TRBD1 agrees at 7 bases. CDR1 is MNHNS, CDR2 SASEGT, per germline. CDR3 length: 15 amino acids. Trimming at V came to 3 bases and at J to 2 bases, leaving 7 bases not matched to a gene. The CDR3 DNA follows: TGTGCCAGCAGTGACCTCCTAGACAGGGCCTACGAGCAGTACTTC. It yields the protein CASSDLLDRAYEQYF.

To note about this clone: Other DNA sequences from this sample encode an identical CDR3 as well. V gene TRBV27 combines with J gene TRBJ1-5; weak D call: TRBD1 (5 bases). CDR3 size: 14 residues. V was shortened by 4 bases and J by 3 bases, with 10 bases between the two germline ends. From germline, CDR1 is MNHEY and CDR2 SMNVEV (reference sequence). CDR3 protein: CASSYRGPNQPQHF. In nucleotides, the CDR3 is TGTGCCAGCAGTTATCGGGGACCCAATCAGCCCCAGCATTTT.

The V call is TRBV15, the J call TRBJ2-1; D assignment may be TRBD1 or TRBD2 (5 bases each). CDR1 LNHNV and CDR2 YYDKDF come from the germline V gene (reference sequence). The CDR3 length is 16 residues. V dropped 0 bases and J dropped 6 bases, with 15 bases sitting between them. CDR3 nucleotides: TGTGCCACCAGCAGAGATTGGGGGAGTCCCGGCAATGAGCAGTTCTTC. This codes for CATSRDWGSPGNEQFF. Combining the CDR3 with reference TRBV15 and TRBJ2-1 gives the whole variable domain DAMVIQNPRYQVTQFGKPVTLSCSQTLNHNVMYWYQQKSSQAPKLLFHYYDKDFNNEADTPDNFQSRRPNTSFCFLDIRSPGLGDTAMYLCATSRDWGSPGNEQFFGPGTRLTVL.

The chain links TRBV11-2 to TRBJ1-1; D is unresolved. CDR3 length: 16 residues. Trimming removed 2 bases at V and 3 bases at J, with 16 bases between. Germline assignment: CDR1 SGHAT and CDR2 FQNNGV. CDR3 loop: CASSLYQSLGDTEAFF. Written as DNA, the CDR3 is TGTGCCAGCAGCTTATATCAGAGTTTGGGCGACACTGAAGCTTTCTTT.

The chain carries TRBV11-2 and TRBJ1-2, with D hard to call. Deletions cut 1 base from V and 5 bases from J, with 8 bases between. Germline V CDR1 and CDR2: SGHAT, FQNNGV. This CDR3 contains 13 residues. The CDR3 loop reads CASSLVSGYGYTF. The CDR3 DNA sequence: TGTGCCAGCAGCTTAGTATCCGGATATGGCTACACCTTC.

The chain recombines TRBV29-1 with TRBJ2-7; D could derive from TRBD1 or TRBD2 (5 bases each). Germline-derived CDR1 and CDR2 are SQVTM and ANQGSEA. This CDR3 has 13 residues. V shed 6 bases and J shed 4 bases, with 16 bases lying between them. CDR3 nucleotide sequence: TGCAGCGTGGCCGCCGGGACCCAATACGAGCAGTACTTC. As protein: CSVAAGTQYEQYF.

The chain combines TRBV14 with TRBJ2-7; maybe TRBD2 (5 bases). The V end lost 3 bases, the J end lost 0 bases, and 21 bases lay between the germline ends. This CDR3 is 18 amino acids long. The germline CDR1 and CDR2 sequences are SGHDN and FVKESK. The CDR3 sequence is CASSHLWSGPSSSYEQYF. In nucleotides, the CDR3 is TGTGCCAGCAGCCATTTATGGAGCGGCCCTAGTAGCTCCTACGAGCAGTACTTC. The whole variable domain, filled in from reference TRBV14 and TRBJ2-7, reads EAGVTQFPSHSVIEKGQTVTLRCDPISGHDNLYWYRRVMGKEIKFLLHFVKESKQDESGMPNNRFLAERTGGTYSTLKVQPAELEDSGVYFCASSHLWSGPSSSYEQYFGPGTRLTVT.

The rearrangement joins TRBV6-1 to TRBJ2-7, with 8 bases aligning to TRBD1. The V gene's germline CDR1 is MNHNS and CDR2 SASEGT. The length of the CDR3 is 13 residues. The V gene end was trimmed by 4 bases and the J gene end by 5 bases; junction bases not matched to a gene: 4. CDR3 amino acids: CASSGTGFHEQYF. The CDR3 nucleotides are TGTGCCAGCAGTGGGACAGGGTTCCACGAGCAGTACTTC.

This chain uses TRBV7-2 with TRBJ2-3; D unresolved. The CDR3 is 14 amino acids. Germline V gene sequence: CDR1 SGHTA, CDR2 FQGNSA. V lost 1 base and J 2 bases, leaving 7 bases between the germline ends. This CDR3 is CASSLDLFTDTQYF. As DNA, the CDR3 is TGTGCCAGCAGCTTAGATCTGTTCACAGATACGCAGTATTTT. The entire variable domain, with the rest obtained from reference TRBV7-2 and TRBJ2-3, is as follows: GAGVSQSPSNKVTEKGKDVELRCDPISGHTALYWYRQSLGQGLEFLIYFQGNSAPDKSGLPSDRFSAERTGGSVSTLTIQRTQQEDSAVYLCASSLDLFTDTQYFGPGTRLTVL.